Listed here are 15 T cell receptor beta chains from one sample, sequenced in a study of vaccination and CD4 T cells after COVID-19. These receptors' targets are unknown. The Oncomine TCR Beta short-read assay was applied to DNA of cultured CD4+ T cells. TCRdb processed the PCR reads anew with MiXCR; each CDR3 protein has one entry. The profile covers some 16,000 distinct CDR3 sequences, with about 53% appearing a single time and less than 4.5% taken by the ten largest. This sample's treatment: roughly 10-day PBMC culture with coronavirus spike peptide pools or control peptides (ViraFEST assay). Here the sequenced sample was CD4+ T cells from blood, cultured in vitro, taken before SARS-CoV-2 vaccination. Receptors were obtained from a human donor who had recovered from COVID-19.

The chain joins TRBV19 to TRBJ1-5; TRBD1 might be the D (6 bases). The CDR3 is 14 residues long. CDR1 and CDR2 (germline): LNHDA, SQIVND (reference sequence). The V and J ends lost 5 bases and 5 bases respectively, with 13 bases between them. CDR3 coding DNA: TGTGCCAGTAGTCTACGGGACACCTATCAGCCCCAGCATTTT. Translating it yields CASSLRDTYQPQHF.

The rearrangement links TRBV5-4 to TRBJ1-3; possible D gene TRBD1, 6 bases. Per the germline V gene, CDR1 is SGHNT and CDR2 is YYREEE (reference sequence). The V gene lost 2 bases and the J gene lost 8 bases, with 11 bases spanning the gap. This CDR3 has 13 residues. In DNA, the CDR3 is TGTGCCAGCAGCTTCGCAGGGGTAGACACCATATATTTT. This sequence encodes CASSFAGVDTIYF. Variable domain in full (rest from reference TRBV5-4 and TRBJ1-3): ETGVTQSPTHLIKTRGQQVTLRCSSQSGHNTVSWYQQALGQGPQFIFQYYREEENGRGNFPPRFSGLQFPNYSSELNVNALELDDSALYLCASSFAGVDTIYFGEGSWLTVV.

The gene calls are TRBV6-1 and TRBJ2-2; no firm D call. CDR1 and CDR2 (germline): MNHNS, SASEGT. Deletions cut 3 bases from V and 5 bases from J, with 7 bases between. CDR3 length equals 13 residues. CDR3 sequence reads: CASSDLGTGELFF. Here the CDR3 DNA reads TGTGCCAGCAGTGATCTGGGAACCGGGGAGCTGTTTTTT.

The CDR3 nucleotides are TGTGCCAGCAGCTTAGCGTCACAGGGGGTAACAGATACGCAGTATTTT. This sequence encodes CASSLASQGVTDTQYF. V gene TRBV7-2 combines with J gene TRBJ2-3; TRBD1 aligns across 8 bases. The length of the CDR3 is 16 residues. The junction had 5 bases not matched to a gene; V was cut back by 0 bases and J by 3 bases. From germline, CDR1 is SGHTA and CDR2 FQGNSA.

This clonotype was counted a few times. This chain links TRBV6-1 with TRBJ2-5; the D call may be TRBD1 or TRBD2 (5 bases each). Germline V gives CDR1 MNHNS, CDR2 SASEGT. The CDR3 is made up of 16 amino acids. V shed 2 bases and J shed 5 bases, with 18 bases lying between them. CDR3 bases: TGTGCCAGCAGTGAATTTCTAGCTGGGGCCGGGGAGACCCAGTACTTC. It specifies CASSEFLAGAGETQYF.

The gene calls are TRBV6-2 or TRBV6-3 and TRBJ2-7; 7 bases fit TRBD1. This CDR3 region has 14 residues. J gave up 2 bases and V 6 bases, and 7 bases lay outside the gene matches. Germline CDR1 is MNHEY and CDR2 is SVGEGT. The CDR3 region is CASRMDRITYEQYF. CDR3 in DNA: TGTGCCAGCAGAATGGACAGGATCACCTACGAGCAGTACTTC.

This clonotype was detected a few times. DNA of the CDR3: TGCAGTGCTACTACCGGGACAGGGGATCAGCCCCAGCATTTT. Its translation: CSATTGTGDQPQHF. This sequence joins TRBV20-1 and TRBJ1-5; TRBD1 matches 10 bases. Germline lookup yields CDR1 DFQATT and CDR2 SNEGSKA (reference sequence). With V trimmed by 4 bases and J by 5 bases, 5 bases remained unmatched. The CDR3 runs to 14 residues.

Written as DNA, the CDR3 is TGTGCCAGTCTAGCGGGGGAACACACAGATACGCAGTATTTT. Its protein product is CASLAGEHTDTQYF. This sequence joins TRBV21-1 and TRBJ2-3; TRBD2 is the table's D call, not checked against the DNA. TRBV21-1 is noted as a pseudogene. The CDR3 runs 14 residues.

This clonotype was picked up a small number of times. V usage is TRBV20-1 and J usage is TRBJ1-1; 9 nucleotides agree with TRBD1. The germline V gene encodes CDR1 DFQATT and CDR2 SNEGSKA (reference sequence). This CDR3 has 15 amino acids. The V segment lost 6 bases and the J segment 1 base; nucleotides outside the gene matches: 9. The CDR3 DNA is TGCAGTGCACTTCCTCCGGGACAGGGGAACACTGAAGCTTTCTTT. Amino acids: CSALPPGQGNTEAFF.

V usage is TRBV6-2 or TRBV6-3 and J usage is TRBJ2-7; 8 nucleotides agree with TRBD2. Trimming removed 6 bases from V and 1 base from J; junction bases left unmatched: 11. The CDR3 consists of 16 residues. Germline V gene lookup returns CDR1 MNHEY and CDR2 SVGEGT. The CDR3 is CASSPLGAGGSYEQYF. CDR3 nucleotide sequence: TGTGCCAGCAGCCCCTTAGGGGCGGGAGGTTCCTACGAGCAGTACTTC.

The rearrangement links TRBV10-3 to TRBJ2-2; D might be TRBD1 (6 bases). The germline CDR1 and CDR2 sequences are ENHRY and SYGVKD. Trimming shortened V by 6 bases and J by 3 bases, and 14 bases separated the two germline ends. The length of the CDR3 is 15 residues. The CDR3 here is CAISDDRKDTGELFF. CDR3 sequence (DNA): TGTGCCATCAGCGACGACAGGAAAGACACCGGGGAGCTGTTTTTT.

The chain carries TRBV6-2 or TRBV6-3 and TRBJ2-1, with 13 bases matching TRBD2. V lost 6 bases and J lost 0; bases outside the gene matches: 5. Germline assignment: CDR1 MNHEY and CDR2 SVGEGT. This CDR3 region has 17 residues. The CDR3 nucleotides read TGTGCCAGCAGCTTCGGGACTAGCGGGACCTCCTACAATGAGCAGTTCTTC. It encodes CASSFGTSGTSYNEQFF.

This clonotype was picked up a small number of times. The V gene is TRBV28, the J gene TRBJ1-1; the D is unclear. Trimming pared 3 bases from V and 5 bases from J, leaving 13 bases between. Germline V lookup: CDR1 MDHEN, CDR2 SYDVKM. The length of the CDR3 is 14 residues. Written as DNA, the CDR3 is TGTGCCAGCAGTTTCCAGACTCCGCGGACTGAAGCTTTCTTT. Translated: CASSFQTPRTEAFF.

This clonotype was counted only a few times. This rearrangement joins TRBV28 to TRBJ1-5; 9 positions agree with TRBD1. The CDR3 is made up of 14 amino acids. Losses at the gene ends were 9 bases for V and 2 bases for J; bases not matched to a gene: 5. In germline, CDR1 is MDHEN, CDR2 SYDVKM. CDR3 residues: CASAGQGGNQPQHF. The CDR3 DNA follows: TGTGCCAGTGCGGGACAGGGCGGCAATCAGCCCCAGCATTTT.

The V and J genes are TRBV30 and TRBJ1-1; TRBD1 matches at 7 bases. CDR3 length: 13 residues. V lost 6 bases and J lost 3; bases outside the gene matches: 7. Germline V gene lookup returns CDR1 GTSNPN and CDR2 SVGIG (reference sequence). The CDR3 DNA reads TGTGCCTGTACACAGGGGAGGGACACTGAAGCTTTCTTT. This codes for CACTQGRDTEAFF.